The 19 T cell receptor beta chains below come from one sample, sequenced in a study of shared clonotypes between healthy human individuals. Profiled with immunoSEQ multiplex PCR; TCRdb holds only in-frame clones, not every one. The table records about 490,000 clones, 60% to 85% of them present only once. Sample: PBMCs. These receptors all come from a woman between 35 and 50 years old in good health. Some clones in this sample may be carry-over from other donors' samples.

Concerning this clone itself: This CDR3 is also generated by other DNA sequences in the sample. This rearrangement joins TRBV7-7 to TRBJ2-5; D remains ambiguous. V was pared by 5 bases and J by 0 bases, with 7 bases between. Germline V CDR1 and CDR2: SSHAT, FNYEAQ (reference sequence). The CDR3 is made up of 13 amino acids. CDR3 region: CASSLDNQETQYF. The CDR3, as DNA: TGTGCCAGCAGCCTAGACAACCAAGAGACCCAGTACTTC.

The J gene is TRBJ1-4, the V gene TRBV28, with D unclear. The CDR3 sequence is 12 residues long. V was clipped by 6 bases and J by 7 bases, with 9 bases between them. Germline values: CDR1 MDHEN, CDR2 SYDVKM. CDR3 DNA: TGTGCCAGCAGAGAGGGTGGTGAAAAACTGTTTTTT. Residues: CASREGGEKLFF.

V gene TRBV18 combines with J gene TRBJ2-1; tentatively, D is TRBD2 (5 bases). The CDR3 has 12 amino acids. V was shortened by 6 bases and J by 7 bases, with 10 bases between the two germline ends. Germline V gene sequence: CDR1 KGHSH, CDR2 LQKENI. CDR3 nucleotide sequence: TGTGCCAGCTCCCGGGGTGATAATGAGCAGTTCTTC. Residues: CASSRGDNEQFF.

The CDR3 region is CASSFRGTSGPQETQYF. CDR3 DNA: TGTGCCAGCAGCTTCAGGGGGACCTCCGGGCCCCAAGAGACCCAGTACTTC. The rearrangement uses TRBV5-5 and TRBJ2-5; the match to TRBD1 covers 7 bases. In germline, CDR1 is SGHKS, CDR2 YYEKEE (reference sequence). The J segment lost 1 base and the V segment lost 2 bases, leaving 11 bases of the junction unmatched. The length of the CDR3 is 17 residues.

The chain couples TRBV28 to TRBJ2-3; D is perhaps TRBD1 (5 bases). The CDR3 contains 14 residues. Deletions cut 2 bases from V and 2 bases from J, with 8 bases between. Germline loops: CDR1 MDHEN, CDR2 SYDVKM. CDR3 DNA sequence: TGTGCCAGCAGTTTAACAGGATACACAGATACGCAGTATTTT. It codes for CASSLTGYTDTQYF.

The chain recombines TRBV7-4 with TRBJ2-6; tentatively, D is TRBD2 (5 bases). Trimming took 5 bases from V and 5 from J, leaving 22 bases between them. Per the germline V gene, CDR1 is SGHVT and CDR2 is SQSDAQ. The CDR3 spans 18 residues. CDR3 sequence: CASSVRSSSQSRANVLTF. The CDR3 nucleotides are TGTGCCAGCAGCGTGCGTTCTAGCTCACAAAGTCGGGCCAACGTCCTGACTTTC. The whole variable domain, filled in from reference TRBV7-4 and TRBJ2-6, reads GAGVSQSPRYKVAKRGRDVALRCDSISGHVTLYWYRQTLGQGSEVLTYSQSDAQRDKSGRPSGRFSAERPERSVSTLKIQRTEQGDSAVYLCASSVRSSSQSRANVLTFGAGSRLTVL.

V usage is TRBV19 and J usage is TRBJ1-5; tentative D call: TRBD1 (5 bases). The V gene's germline CDR1 is LNHDA and CDR2 SQIVND (reference sequence). This CDR3 region has 14 residues. Trimming left V 8 bases short and J 6 bases short, with 17 bases between. The CDR3 protein is CASGDEGFGQPQHF. DNA of the CDR3: TGTGCCAGTGGGGACGAGGGGTTCGGTCAGCCCCAGCATTTT.

The chain links TRBV2 to TRBJ1-2, with TRBD1 as a possible D gene (5 bases). Per germline, CDR1 SNHLY and CDR2 FYNNEI. V shed 4 bases and J shed 4 bases, with 13 bases lying between them. This CDR3 comprises 14 residues. This CDR3 reads CASSVWGQAYGYTF. In DNA, the CDR3 is TGTGCCAGCAGTGTGTGGGGCCAGGCCTATGGCTACACCTTC.

This chain links TRBV5-6 with TRBJ1-3; D not resolved. The V end was cut by 4 bases, the J end by 0 bases, with 14 bases between. The CDR3 is 16 residues long. Germline V gene data show CDR1 as SGHDT and CDR2 as YYEEEE. CDR3 DNA: TGTGCCAGCAGCAAATACCAACACGGCTCTGGAAACACCATATATTTT. It is translated as CASSKYQHGSGNTIYF.

The rearrangement joins TRBV7-2 to TRBJ1-4; no firm D call. This CDR3 spans 15 amino acids. Germline V gene lookup returns CDR1 SGHTA and CDR2 FQGNSA. V was trimmed by 7 bases and J by 4 bases, leaving 16 bases between them. The chain's CDR3 is CASTLEGQDNEKLFF. The CDR3 region has the DNA TGTGCCAGCACCCTGGAAGGGCAAGATAATGAAAAACTGTTTTTT.

With respect to this clone: The same CDR3 arises from other DNA sequences in this sample as well. This chain connects TRBV7-3 to TRBJ2-2; no reliable D call. The CDR3 is 13 residues long. The ends were cut back, 1 base at V and 2 bases at J, with 2 bases in the middle. CDR1 is SGHTA, CDR2 FQGTGA, per germline. In nucleotides, the CDR3 is TGTGCCAGCAGCTTAATAAACACCGGGGAGCTGTTTTTT. Residues: CASSLINTGELFF. Full variable domain (outside the CDR3, taken from reference TRBV7-3 and TRBJ2-2): GAGVSQTPSNKVTEKGKYVELRCDPISGHTALYWYRQSLGQGPEFLIYFQGTGAADDSGLPNDRFFAVRPEGSVSTLKIQRTERGDSAVYLCASSLINTGELFFGEGSRLTVL.

The genes are TRBV20-1 and TRBJ1-1, with D tentatively TRBD1 (5 bases). Germline CDR1 is DFQATT and CDR2 is SNEGSKA (reference sequence). Trimming took 5 bases from V and 10 from J, leaving 11 bases between them. This CDR3 has 10 residues. The CDR3 DNA sequence: TGCAGTGCTGGCCGGGACCCAGCTTTCTTT. Translating gives CSAGRDPAFF.

The chain links TRBV11-2 to TRBJ2-3; perhaps TRBD1 as D (6 bases). The CDR3 covers 15 residues. Trimming shortened V by 2 bases and J by 0 bases, and 9 bases separated the two germline ends. CDR1 is SGHAT, CDR2 FQNNGV, per germline. This chain's CDR3 is CASSLFGQSTDTQYF. For the CDR3, the DNA is TGTGCCAGCAGCTTATTCGGACAGAGCACAGATACGCAGTATTTT.

The CDR3 spells CATRTGGNSYEQYF. CDR3 sequence (DNA): TGTGCCACCCGGACAGGGGGGAACTCCTACGAGCAGTACTTC. The chain combines TRBV15 with TRBJ2-7, with TRBD1 identical over 10 bases. The junction had 4 bases not matched to a gene; V was cut back by 8 bases and J by 0 bases. The CDR3 is 14 residues long. Per germline, CDR1 LNHNV and CDR2 YYDKDF (reference sequence).

The rearrangement links TRBV4-2 to TRBJ2-1; perhaps TRBD2 as D (5 bases). Germline-derived CDR1 and CDR2 are LGHNA and YNFKEQ. There are 13 residues in the CDR3. Trimming stripped 4 bases from V and 4 bases from J, with 8 bases between. The CDR3 DNA sequence: TGTGCCAGCAGCCCTCCGGGGTACAATGAGCAGTTCTTC. Encoded protein: CASSPPGYNEQFF.

In the case of this clone: Other DNA sequences in the same sample also yield this CDR3. V usage is TRBV18 and J usage is TRBJ2-5, with D tentatively TRBD1 (6 bases). The CDR3 contains 14 residues. V dropped 3 bases and J dropped 2 bases, with 10 bases sitting between them. Germline CDR1 and CDR2: KGHSH and LQKENI. For the CDR3, the DNA is TGTGCCAGCTCACCGGGCAGGGGACAAGAGACCCAGTACTTC. It specifies CASSPGRGQETQYF.

This clone is a singleton in its sample. This chain uses TRBV11-2 with TRBJ1-2; D gene uncertain. Germline-derived CDR1 and CDR2 are SGHAT and FQNNGV. V shed 6 bases and J shed 8 bases, with 19 bases lying between them. There are 14 residues in the CDR3. CDR3 bases: TGTGCCAGCAGGCGATCGTATTCCTTTTCAGGCTACACCTTC. Translating gives CASRRSYSFSGYTF.

CDR3 protein: CASSANRRLETQYF. The CDR3 DNA reads as TGTGCCAGCAGTGCGAACAGGAGATTGGAGACCCAGTACTTC. This chain joins TRBV28 and TRBJ2-5; tentatively, D is TRBD1 (5 bases). Germline CDR1 and CDR2: MDHEN and SYDVKM. V was clipped by 5 bases and J by 5 bases, with 15 bases between them. CDR3 length: 14 residues.

CDR3 coding DNA: TGTGCCAGTAGTGTCTGGGGGGAGCCCTACGAGCAGTACTTC. Amino acid sequence: CASSVWGEPYEQYF. The rearrangement joins TRBV19 to TRBJ2-7, with D perhaps matching TRBD2 (6 bases). V was cut by 5 bases and J by 2 bases, with 13 bases left in between. The CDR3 consists of 14 residues. Germline assignment: CDR1 LNHDA and CDR2 SQIVND (reference sequence).